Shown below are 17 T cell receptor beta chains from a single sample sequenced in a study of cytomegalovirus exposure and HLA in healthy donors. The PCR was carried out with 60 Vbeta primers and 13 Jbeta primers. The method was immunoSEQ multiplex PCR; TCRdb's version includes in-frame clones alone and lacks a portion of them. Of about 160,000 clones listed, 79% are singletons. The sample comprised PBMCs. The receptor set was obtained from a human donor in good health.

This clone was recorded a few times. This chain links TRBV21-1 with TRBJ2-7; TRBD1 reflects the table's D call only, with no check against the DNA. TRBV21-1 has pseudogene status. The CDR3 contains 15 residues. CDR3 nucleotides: TGTGCCAGCAGCAAAGTTGGCCACAGGGAGTACGAGCAGTACTTC. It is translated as CASSKVGHREYEQYF.

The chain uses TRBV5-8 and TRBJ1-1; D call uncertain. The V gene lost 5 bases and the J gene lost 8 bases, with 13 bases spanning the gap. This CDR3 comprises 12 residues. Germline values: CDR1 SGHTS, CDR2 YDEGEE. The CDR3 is CASRKTRQEAFF. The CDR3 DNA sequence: TGTGCCAGCAGAAAGACAAGACAAGAAGCTTTCTTT.

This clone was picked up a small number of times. CDR3 in DNA: TGCGCCAGTAAGCTAGCGGGAGTAATCGACGAGCAGTACTTC. Its translation: CASKLAGVIDEQYF. The rearrangement joins TRBV10-2 to TRBJ2-7; TRBD2 matches 10 bases. With V trimmed by 9 bases and J by 5 bases, 10 bases remained unmatched. The CDR3 is 14 residues long. Looked up from germline, CDR1 is WSHSY and CDR2 is SAAADI.

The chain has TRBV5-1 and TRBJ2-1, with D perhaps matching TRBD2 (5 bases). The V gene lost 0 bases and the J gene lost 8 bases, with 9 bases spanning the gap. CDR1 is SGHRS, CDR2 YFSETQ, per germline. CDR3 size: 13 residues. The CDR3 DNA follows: TGCGCCAGCAGCTTGGGACTACGGCATGAGCAGTTCTTC. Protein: CASSLGLRHEQFF.

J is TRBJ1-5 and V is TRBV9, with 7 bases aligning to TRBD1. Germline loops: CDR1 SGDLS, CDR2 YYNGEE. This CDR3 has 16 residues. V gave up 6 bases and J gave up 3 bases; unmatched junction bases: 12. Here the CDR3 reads CASTKGQSGYNQPQHF. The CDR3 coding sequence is TGTGCCAGCACCAAGGGACAGTCTGGGTACAATCAGCCCCAGCATTTT.

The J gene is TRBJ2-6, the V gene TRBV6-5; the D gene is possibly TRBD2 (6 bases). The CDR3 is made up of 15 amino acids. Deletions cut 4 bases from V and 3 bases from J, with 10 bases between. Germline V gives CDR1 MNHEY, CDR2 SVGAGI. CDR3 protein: CASSFRGGGANVLTF. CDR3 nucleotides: TGTGCCAGCAGTTTTCGGGGAGGTGGGGCCAACGTCCTGACTTTC.

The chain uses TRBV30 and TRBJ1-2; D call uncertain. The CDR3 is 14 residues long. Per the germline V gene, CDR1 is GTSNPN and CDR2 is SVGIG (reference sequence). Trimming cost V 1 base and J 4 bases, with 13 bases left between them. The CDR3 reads CAWSEERSFYGYTF. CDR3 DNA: TGTGCCTGGAGTGAGGAGCGTAGCTTCTATGGCTACACCTTC.

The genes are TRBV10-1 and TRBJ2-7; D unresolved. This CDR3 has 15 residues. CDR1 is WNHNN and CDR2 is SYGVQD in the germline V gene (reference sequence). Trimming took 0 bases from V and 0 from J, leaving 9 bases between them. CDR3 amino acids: CASSESKQSSYEQYF. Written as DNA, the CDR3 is TGCGCCAGCAGTGAGTCGAAACAGAGCTCCTACGAGCAGTACTTC.

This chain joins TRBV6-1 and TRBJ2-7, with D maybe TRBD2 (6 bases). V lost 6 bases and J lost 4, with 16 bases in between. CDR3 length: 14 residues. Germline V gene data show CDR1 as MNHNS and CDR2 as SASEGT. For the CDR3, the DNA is TGTGCCAGCAGACCCTCAGGGAGGTGGTACGAGCAGTACTTC. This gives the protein CASRPSGRWYEQYF.

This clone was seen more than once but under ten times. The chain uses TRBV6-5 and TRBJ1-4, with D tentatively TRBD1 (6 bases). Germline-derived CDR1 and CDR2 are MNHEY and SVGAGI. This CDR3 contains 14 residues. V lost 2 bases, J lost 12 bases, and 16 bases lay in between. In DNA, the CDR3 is TGTGCCAGCAGTTACGGCCGGGGGGCGGACGAACTGTTTTTT. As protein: CASSYGRGADELFF.

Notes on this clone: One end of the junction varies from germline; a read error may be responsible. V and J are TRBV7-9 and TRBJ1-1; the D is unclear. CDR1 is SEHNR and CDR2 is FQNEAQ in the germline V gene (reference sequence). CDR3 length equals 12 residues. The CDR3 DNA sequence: TGTTCCAGCAGCTTTGTTCCGGCTGAAGCTTTCTTT. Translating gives CSSSFVPAEAFF. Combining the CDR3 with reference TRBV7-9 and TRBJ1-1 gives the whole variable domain DTGVSQNPRHKITKRGQNVTFRCDPISEHNRLYWYRQTLGQGPEFLTYFQNEAQLEKSRLLSDRFSAERPKGSFSTLEIQRTEQGDSAMYLCSSSFVPAEAFFGQGTRLTVV.

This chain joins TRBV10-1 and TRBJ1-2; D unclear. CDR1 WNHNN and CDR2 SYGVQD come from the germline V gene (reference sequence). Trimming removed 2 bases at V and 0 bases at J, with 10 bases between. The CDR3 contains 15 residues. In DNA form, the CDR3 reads TGCGCCAGCAGTGAGAGTCCAGTTACTAACTATGGCTACACCTTC. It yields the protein CASSESPVTNYGYTF.

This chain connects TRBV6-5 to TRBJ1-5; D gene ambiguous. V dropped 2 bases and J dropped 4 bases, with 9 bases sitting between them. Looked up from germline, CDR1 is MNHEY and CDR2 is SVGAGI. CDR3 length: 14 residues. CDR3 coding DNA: TGTGCCAGCAGTTACATCGGTGCGAATCAGCCCCAGCATTTT. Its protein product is CASSYIGANQPQHF.

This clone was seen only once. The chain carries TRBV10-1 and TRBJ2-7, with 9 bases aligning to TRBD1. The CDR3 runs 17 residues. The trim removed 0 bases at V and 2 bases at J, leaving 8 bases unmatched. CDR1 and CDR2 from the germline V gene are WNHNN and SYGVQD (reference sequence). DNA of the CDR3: TGCGCCAGCAGTGAGTCCCCGGGGACAGGGCACCCCTACGAGCAGTACTTC. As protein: CASSESPGTGHPYEQYF.

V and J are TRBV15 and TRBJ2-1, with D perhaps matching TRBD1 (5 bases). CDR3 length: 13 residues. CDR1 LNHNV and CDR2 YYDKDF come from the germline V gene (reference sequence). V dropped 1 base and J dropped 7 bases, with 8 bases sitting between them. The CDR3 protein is CATSRAGRNEQFF. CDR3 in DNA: TGTGCCACCAGCAGAGCAGGGCGGAATGAGCAGTTCTTC.

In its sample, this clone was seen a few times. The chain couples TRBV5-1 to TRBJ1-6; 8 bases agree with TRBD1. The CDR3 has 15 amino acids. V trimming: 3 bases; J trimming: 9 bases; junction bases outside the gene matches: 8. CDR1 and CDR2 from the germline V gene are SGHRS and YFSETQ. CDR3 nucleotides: TGCGCCAGCAGCTCGGGACAGGCAAGAAGTTCACCCCTCCACTTT. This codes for CASSSGQARSSPLHF.

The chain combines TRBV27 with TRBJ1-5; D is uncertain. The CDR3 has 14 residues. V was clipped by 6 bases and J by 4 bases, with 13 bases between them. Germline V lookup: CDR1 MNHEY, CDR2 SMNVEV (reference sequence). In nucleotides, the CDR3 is TGTGCCAGCAGGGACGGGGTAGGGAATCAGCCCCAGCATTTT. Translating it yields CASRDGVGNQPQHF.